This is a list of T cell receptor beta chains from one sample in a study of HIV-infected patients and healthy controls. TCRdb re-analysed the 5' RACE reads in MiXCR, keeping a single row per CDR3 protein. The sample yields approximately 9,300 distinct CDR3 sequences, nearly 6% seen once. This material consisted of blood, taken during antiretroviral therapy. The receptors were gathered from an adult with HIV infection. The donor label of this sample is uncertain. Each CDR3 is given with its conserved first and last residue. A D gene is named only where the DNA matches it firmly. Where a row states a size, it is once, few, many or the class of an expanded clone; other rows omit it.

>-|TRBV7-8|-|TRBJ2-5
TGTGCCAGCAGCTTACCCTCAGCGCGGGGGCGAGAGACCCAGTACTTC
CASSLPSARGRETQYF
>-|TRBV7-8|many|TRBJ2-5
TGTGCCAGCAGCGACAAGCAAGAGACCCAGTACTTC
CASSDKQETQYF
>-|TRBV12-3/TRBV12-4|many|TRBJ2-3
TGTGCCAGCAGTTTAGGGGTAGCGCCCCGCACAGATACGCAGTATTTT
CASSLGVAPRTDTQYF
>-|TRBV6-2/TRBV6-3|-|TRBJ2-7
TGTGCCAGCAGTTACGGGGTGATCGAGCAGTACTTC
CASSYGVIEQYF
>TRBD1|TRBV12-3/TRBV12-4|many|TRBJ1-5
TGTGCCAGCAGTAGGACAGGTGGAGATCAGCCCCAGCATTTT
CASSRTGGDQPQHF
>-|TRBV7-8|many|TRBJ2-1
TGTGCCAGCAGCTTGGGCATCGGCGAGTTCTTC
CASSLGIGEFF
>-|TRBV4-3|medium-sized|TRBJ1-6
TGCGCCAGCAGCCAAGATTTCAGGAATTCACCCCTCCACTTT
CASSQDFRNSPLHF
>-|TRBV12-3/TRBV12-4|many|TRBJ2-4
TGTGCCAGCAGTCTCCAATTCAACATTCAGTACTTC
CASSLQFNIQYF
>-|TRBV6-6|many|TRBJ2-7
TGTGCCAGCAGTTACCGCGACTACTCCTACGAGCAGTACTTC
CASSYRDYSYEQYF
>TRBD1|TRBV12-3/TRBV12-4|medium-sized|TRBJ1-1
TGTGCCAGCAGTTGGGGAGGGGGCGACACTGAAGCTTTCTTT
CASSWGGGDTEAFF
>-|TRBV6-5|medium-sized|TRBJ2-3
TGTGCCAGCAGTTACAGGGATACGCAGTATTTT
CASSYRDTQYF
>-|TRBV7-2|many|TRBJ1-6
TGTGCCAGCAGCTCTTCTGACTATAATTCACCCCTCCACTTT
CASSSSDYNSPLHF
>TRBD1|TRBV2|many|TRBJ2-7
TGTGCCAGCAGAGGGGACAGGGTGAGCTCCTACGAGCAGTACTTC
CASRGDRVSSYEQYF
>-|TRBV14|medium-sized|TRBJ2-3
TGTGCCAGCAGCGAACTGGGTGCAGGGACCGCAGATACGCAGTATTTT
CASSELGAGTADTQYF
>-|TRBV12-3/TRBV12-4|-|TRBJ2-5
TGTGCCACCAAGAGGGGGACTGCGAATCAAGAGACCCAGTACTTC
CATKRGTANQETQYF
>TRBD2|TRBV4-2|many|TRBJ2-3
TGTGCCAGCAGCCAAGGGGCTAGCGGGAGCACAGATACGCAGTATTTT
CASSQGASGSTDTQYF
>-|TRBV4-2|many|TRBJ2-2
TGTGCCAGCGGCGAGGGGGAGGGCCGTGGCGGGGAGCTGTTTTTT
CASGEGEGRGGELFF
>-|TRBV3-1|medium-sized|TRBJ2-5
TGTGCCAGCAGCCATGATAAACTAGGCCCGAGCGAAGAGACCCAGTACTTC
CASSHDKLGPSEETQYF
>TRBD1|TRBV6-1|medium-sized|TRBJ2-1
TGTGCCAGCAAAACGACAGGGGGCGTGGGGAATGAGCAGTTCTTC
CASKTTGGVGNEQFF
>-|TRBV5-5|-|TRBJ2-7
TGTGCCAGCAGCCACAGGGGAGGGATATACGAGCAGTACTTC
CASSHRGGIYEQYF
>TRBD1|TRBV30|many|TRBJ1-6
TGTGCCTGGAGTGTACAACAGGGGGTCGGTTCACCCCTCCACTTT
CAWSVQQGVGSPLHF
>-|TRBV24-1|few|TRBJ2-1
TGTGCCACCAGTGATTCCCGGGATGAGCAGTTCTTC
CATSDSRDEQFF
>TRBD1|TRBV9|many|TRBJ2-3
TGTGCCAGCAGCGTAGGGACAGGGGTCGTCACAGATACGCAGTATTTT
CASSVGTGVVTDTQYF
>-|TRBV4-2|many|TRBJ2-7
TGTGCCAGCAGCCAGGAGGGCAGCTCCTACGAGCAGTACTTC
CASSQEGSSYEQYF
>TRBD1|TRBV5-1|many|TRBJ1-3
TGCGCCAGCAGCTCTACAGGGGGCCAACTCTCTGGAAACACCATATATTTT
CASSSTGGQLSGNTIYF
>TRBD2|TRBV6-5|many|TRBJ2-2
TGTGCCAGCTCGGGAATTCGACTAGCGGGAGGCACCGGGGAGCTGTTTTTT
CASSGIRLAGGTGELFF
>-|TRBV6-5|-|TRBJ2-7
TGTGCCAGCAGTTACTCGCCTAGCGCGTCCTACGAGCAGTACTTC
CASSYSPSASYEQYF
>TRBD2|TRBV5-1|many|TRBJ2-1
TGCGCCAGCATTACCGGGACTAGCGGGGGGATCGGGGAGAATGAGCAGTTCTTC
CASITGTSGGIGENEQFF
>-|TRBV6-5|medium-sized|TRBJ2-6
TGTGCCAGCAGCCGGATCTTCTCTGGGGCCAACGTCCTGACTTTC
CASSRIFSGANVLTF
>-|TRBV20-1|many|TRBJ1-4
TGCAGTGCCATTACCGGGACAAGGGGGGAAAAACTGTTTTTT
CSAITGTRGEKLFF
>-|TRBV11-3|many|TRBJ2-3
TGTGCCAGCAGCTTATCCCCGACTGAAGATACGCAGTATTTT
CASSLSPTEDTQYF
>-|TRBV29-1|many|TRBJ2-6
TGCAGCGTCGACTCTGGGGCCAACGTCCTGACTTTC
CSVDSGANVLTF
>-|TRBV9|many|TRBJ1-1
TGTGCCAGCAGTTTTGGGGGGCCGAAGGACACTGAAGCTTTCTTT
CASSFGGPKDTEAFF
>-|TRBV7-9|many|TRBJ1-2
TGTGCCAGCAGCTCCCCTAACTATGGCTACACCTTC
CASSSPNYGYTF
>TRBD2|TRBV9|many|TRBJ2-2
TGTGCCAGCAGGACTAGCGGGACCGGGGAGCTGTTTTTT
CASRTSGTGELFF
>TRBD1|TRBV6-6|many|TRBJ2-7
TGTGCCAGCAGTCCTCGACAGGGGTCCCACGAGCAGTACTTC
CASSPRQGSHEQYF
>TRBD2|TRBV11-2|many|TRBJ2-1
TGTGCCAGCAGCTCGATCGGGACTAGCGGGGGAGGTGAGCAGTTCTTC
CASSSIGTSGGGEQFF
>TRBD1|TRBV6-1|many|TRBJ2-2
TGTGCCAGCCACGGACAGGGGAACACCGGGGAGCTGTTTTTT
CASHGQGNTGELFF
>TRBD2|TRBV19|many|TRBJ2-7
TGTGCCAGTAGTCGGAGTAGCGGGAGCTACGAGCAGTACTTC
CASSRSSGSYEQYF
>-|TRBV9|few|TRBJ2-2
TGTGCCAGCAGCGTAGGGTACGGGAGTGCTGGCGGGGAGCTGTTTTTT
CASSVGYGSAGGELFF
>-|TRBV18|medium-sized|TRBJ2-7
TGTGCCAGCTCACCCTCGTCGGGGGCCCGAGGTGAGCAGTACTTC
CASSPSSGARGEQYF
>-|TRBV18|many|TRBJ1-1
TGTGCCAGCTCACCCCCGGGAATGAACACTGAAGCTTTCTTT
CASSPPGMNTEAFF
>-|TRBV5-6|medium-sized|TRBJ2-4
TGTGCCAGCAGCTTGGTAGCCAAAAACATTCAGTACTTC
CASSLVAKNIQYF
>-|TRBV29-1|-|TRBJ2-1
TGCAGCTCGCCGGGACAAGACTCTTACAATGAGCAGTTCTTC
CSSPGQDSYNEQFF
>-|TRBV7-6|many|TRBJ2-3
TGTGCCAGCAGCTTAGGACGTACTAGCACAGATACGCAGTATTTT
CASSLGRTSTDTQYF
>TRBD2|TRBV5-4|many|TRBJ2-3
TGTGCCAGCAGCCCACGGACTAGCGGGAGGGCTAGCACAGATACGCAGTATTTT
CASSPRTSGRASTDTQYF
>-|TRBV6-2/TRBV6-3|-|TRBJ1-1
TGTGCCAGCACATTACAGGGAGGCACTGAAGCTTTCTTT
CASTLQGGTEAFF
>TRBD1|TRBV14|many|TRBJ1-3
TGTGCCAGCAGCCAAGCACCAACTTTCACAGGGGCAAGCACTCGAAACACCATATATTTT
CASSQAPTFTGASTRNTIYF